This TCR beta chain stems from a study of blood T cell repertoires in COVID-19. Assay: immunoSEQ multiplex PCR; the TCRdb copy retains only in-frame clones and omits some. The data contain roughly 430,000 clones, approximately 85% of them singletons. CDR1 and CDR2 (germline): MNHEY, SMNVEV (reference sequence). V was pared by 6 bases and J by 10 bases, with 13 bases of the junction left unmatched. The CDR3 runs to 15 residues. This receptor was taken from a woman between 40 and 50 years old with acute COVID-19. The specimen was PBMCs or T cells enriched from blood (not recorded which). The chain recombines TRBV27 with TRBJ2-1; 9 nucleotides match TRBD1. CDR3 nucleotide sequence: TGTGCCAGCAGCCCCGGGACAGGGCCGGAGGGGGAGCAGTTCTTC. Translation: CASSPGTGPEGEQFF.